This TCR beta chain was identified during a study of blood T cell repertoires in COVID-19. On the study more broadly: The samples span acute and convalescent COVID-19 from the United States, Italy and Spain. PBMCs, B-cell-depleted T cells, or T cells were the source of the cDNA or gDNA that made up the material.

The CDR3 consists of 15 residues. V was pared by 1 base and J by 5 bases, with 15 bases between. Germline CDR1 reads SGHDT; CDR2 reads YYEEEE. Authors' processing steps: Nucleated cell number was recorded as an estimate derived from reference gene primer amplification. The assay was immunoSEQ multiplex PCR, and TCRdb's table has in-frame clones only and misses some. The DNA gave D and trimming, while V, J and clone size come from that table. The sample records a few hundred thousand clones, around 80% being singletons. The Seattle site enrolled patients during active infection and followed them longitudinally.

The chain carries TRBV5-6 and TRBJ2-5; the D gene is possibly TRBD1 (5 bases). This sequence originates from a woman younger than 45 with COVID-19, enrolled during active disease. The sequenced material came from peripheral blood. The CDR3 sequence is CASSLFQTGRETQYF. The CDR3 DNA reads as TGTGCCAGCAGCTTGTTTCAAACAGGAAGGGAGACCCAGTACTTC.